The rows below give T cell receptor beta chains drawn from one sample of a study of PD-1 blockade in classical Hodgkin lymphoma. Repertoires were generated with immunoSEQ multiplex PCR, while TCRdb's copy carries only in-frame clones and drops some. The repertoire consists of almost 95,000 clones, with 65% to 85% occurring once and the leading ten covering about 17%. This specimen consisted of peripheral blood mononuclear cells (PBMCs), obtained before the fourth cycle of nivolumab. Receptor source: a human donor with classical Hodgkin lymphoma. Each CDR3 is given with its conserved first and last residue. A D gene is named only where the DNA matches it firmly. The listing skips clone size in some rows; elsewhere it reads once, few, many or a size class.

v_call,j_call,clone_size,d_call,cdr3_aa,cdr3_nt
TRBV5-7,TRBJ2-1,.,TRBD2,CASSSNKKRGGSYNEQFF,TGTGCCAGCAGCTCAAACAAGAAGCGGGGTGGCTCCTACAATGAGCAGTTCTTC
TRBV7-2,TRBJ2-5,.,TRBD2,CASSLGSLAGQETQYF,TGTGCCAGCAGCTTAGGGTCACTAGCGGGACAAGAGACCCAGTACTTC
TRBV10-2,TRBJ2-1,once,.,CASSLAVREQFF,TGCGCCAGCAGTTTAGCGGTGCGGGAGCAGTTCTTC
TRBV4-3,TRBJ2-3,.,TRBD2,CASSQDGDGREADTQYF,TGCGCCAGCAGCCAAGATGGAGACGGGAGGGAGGCAGATACGCAGTATTTT
TRBV5-4,TRBJ2-7,.,.,CASSFRQGGEQYF,TGTGCCAGCAGCTTTAGGCAGGGTGGCGAGCAGTACTTC
TRBV11-3,TRBJ2-3,.,TRBD2,CASSLGLAGGTNTQYF,TGTGCCAGCAGCTTAGGCCTAGCGGGAGGGACGAATACGCAGTATTTT
TRBV6-5,TRBJ2-7,.,.,CASSYLYEQYF,TGTGCCAGCAGTTATCTGTACGAGCAGTACTTC
TRBV10-3,TRBJ1-1,.,.,CAITKQGVNTEAFF,TGTGCCATCACCAAACAGGGAGTGAACACTGAAGCTTTCTTT
TRBV21-1,TRBJ2-7,.,.,CATRSRRYF,TGTGCCACCAGGTCGAGAAGGTACTTC
TRBV7-2,TRBJ2-1,.,TRBD2,CASSSPGVVTSGRNYEQFF,TGTGCCAGCAGCTCACCCGGGGTTGTAACTAGCGGGAGAAACTATGAGCAGTTCTTC
TRBV5-1,TRBJ2-7,.,.,CASSLSGFVDEQYF,TGCGCCAGCAGCTTAAGTGGGTTTGTGGACGAGCAGTACTTC
TRBV18,TRBJ2-1,.,TRBD1,CASSHPTPGQGYNEQFF,TGTGCCAGCTCCCACCCTACCCCGGGACAGGGCTACAATGAGCAGTTCTTC
TRBV5-1,TRBJ2-3,.,TRBD2,CASSLGVAGGKDTQYF,TGCGCCAGCAGCTTGGGAGTAGCGGGAGGAAAAGATACGCAGTATTTT
TRBV9,TRBJ1-3,.,.,CASTPSGPLSTIYF,TGTGCCAGCACCCCGTCCGGCCCCCTCAGCACCATATATTTT
TRBV5-1,TRBJ2-7,.,.,CASSASILYEQYF,TGCGCCAGCAGCGCCAGCATCCTCTACGAGCAGTACTTC
TRBV10-3,TRBJ2-1,.,.,CAITDGYNEQFF,TGTGCCATCACTGATGGCTACAATGAGCAGTTCTTC
TRBV5-5,TRBJ1-2,.,.,CASSFDSRGYTF,TGTGCCAGCAGCTTCGATTCGCGGGGCTACACCTTC
TRBV5-1,TRBJ2-3,few,.,CASARTGATDTQYF,TGCGCCAGCGCAAGGACGGGAGCCACAGATACGCAGTATTTT
TRBV7-3,TRBJ2-1,.,.,CASSPLGGAYNEQFF,TGTGCCAGCAGCCCTCTGGGCGGGGCCTACAATGAGCAGTTCTTC
TRBV10-3,TRBJ2-7,.,.,CAISESLGVAYEQYF,TGTGCCATCAGTGAGTCGTTAGGGGTCGCCTACGAGCAGTACTTC
TRBV30,TRBJ2-5,.,TRBD1,CAWRGTEPRTQYF,TGTGCCTGGAGGGGGACAGAGCCGAGGACCCAGTACTTC
TRBV7-3,TRBJ2-2,.,TRBD2,CASSSPGLGGTGELFF,TGTGCCAGCAGCTCTCCTGGACTAGGTGGGACCGGGGAGCTGTTTTTT
TRBV9,TRBJ2-1,few,TRBD2,CASSVAGLAGGHEQFF,TGTGCCAGCAGCGTAGCGGGACTAGCGGGAGGGCATGAGCAGTTCTTC
TRBV6-1,TRBJ2-7,.,.,CASSGLDLGAYEQYF,TGTGCCAGCAGTGGTCTAGATCTGGGGGCCTACGAGCAGTACTTC
TRBV19,TRBJ2-2,.,.,CASSIRAGELFF,TGTGCCAGTAGTATTCGGGCCGGGGAGCTGTTTTTT